The following is a T cell receptor beta chain sequence with its context. The V and J ends lost 1 base and 2 bases, in that order; junction bases with no gene match: 5. The CDR3 is 16 amino acids. Germline CDR1 and CDR2: MGHRA and YSYEKL. This record comes from a study of technical replicates of blood from a few donors. Using immunoSEQ multiplex PCR, the repertoire was profiled, and TCRdb retains in-frame clones only, with some absent. The sample has some 70,000 clones, over 95% seen once. The source of this sequence is a human donor in good health. The chain links TRBV4-1 to TRBJ2-5, with 9 bases identical to TRBD1. Source material: T cells isolated from PBMCs. This CDR3 is CASSQGGQGAQETQYF. The CDR3, as DNA: TGCGCCAGCAGCCAAGGGGGACAGGGAGCACAAGAGACCCAGTACTTC.